This entry features one T cell receptor (beta chain) sequence. Its antigen remains unknown. These data come from a study of blood T cells in healthy people across ages. Study-wide findings and caveats: Significant beta diversity loss was already apparent by age around 40, declining roughly linearly.

For the second PCR, which ran for about 7 to 11 cycles, a sample-barcoded 5' primer and a J-beta primer mix were used. Researchers report that each sample yielded at least 3 million CDR3-containing paired-end reads. TCRdb reprocessed the 5' RACE reads with MiXCR, giving one entry per CDR3 protein. The sample holds 600,000 to 1,000,000 distinct CDR3 sequences; 58% are singletons and the top ten take roughly 20%. Germline-derived CDR1 and CDR2 are DFQATT and SNEGSKA (reference sequence). Trimming took 1 base from V and 5 from J, leaving 9 bases between them. The CDR3 totals 13 residues. V usage is TRBV20-1 and J usage is TRBJ2-4, with unresolved D. The receptor comes from a young man in good health. The sequenced material came from blood. The CDR3 DNA sequence: TGCAGTGCTAGAGGGGATTTAGAAAACATTCAGTACTTC. Residues: CSARGDLENIQYF.